This entry lists 8 T cell receptor beta chains sequenced from one sample in a study of T cells in Graves' hyperthyroidism and ophthalmopathy. The investigators amplified TCR beta CDR3 regions from RNA transcripts. The study used the HTBI primer set for a first-round RT-PCR of the TCR CDR3. TCRdb ran MiXCR on the multiplex PCR reads and lists one entry per CDR3 protein. The data contain around 800,000 distinct CDR3 sequences, 38% of them singletons. Sequencing was performed on blood. These receptors all come from a man aged 18 to 30 with Graves' hyperthyroidism.

This clonotype was recorded at least ten times. The V call is TRBV7-9, the J call TRBJ2-2, with TRBD2 matching over 8 bases. With 4 bases clipped from V and 7 bases from J, the junction kept 2 bases outside the gene matches. The CDR3 length is 13 residues. CDR1 and CDR2 (germline): SEHNR, FQNEAQ (reference sequence). The CDR3 nucleotides are TGTGCCAGCAGCTCGGGAGGGAGCGGGGAGCTGTTTTTT. Its protein product is CASSSGGSGELFF. Full variable domain (missing parts from reference TRBV7-9 and TRBJ2-2): DTGVSQNPRHKITKRGQNVTFRCDPISEHNRLYWYRQTLGQGPEFLTYFQNEAQLEKSRLLSDRFSAERPKGSFSTLEIQRTEQGDSAMYLCASSSGGSGELFFGEGSRLTVL.

This clonotype was recorded many times. V and J are TRBV24-1 and TRBJ1-2, with D perhaps matching TRBD1 (5 bases). Trimming pared 9 bases from V and 4 bases from J, leaving 17 bases between. The CDR3 consists of 14 residues. From germline, CDR1 is KGHDR and CDR2 SFDVKD. CDR3 amino acids: CATLGRRHTYGYTF. CDR3 DNA sequence: TGTGCCACCTTGGGACGGAGGCATACCTATGGCTACACCTTC.

Ten or more counts support this clonotype. The V call is TRBV2, the J call TRBJ2-7; D not resolved. This CDR3 is built from 12 residues. Trimming took 3 bases from V and 0 from J, leaving 3 bases between them. Germline CDR1 is SNHLY and CDR2 is FYNNEI. CDR3 region: CASSDASYEQYF. The CDR3 bases are TGTGCCAGCAGTGATGCCTCCTACGAGCAGTACTTC.

J is TRBJ2-7 and V is TRBV2, with D possibly TRBD2 on 5 matching bases. Trimming shortened V by 1 base and J by 12 bases, and 13 bases separated the two germline ends. Germline V CDR1 and CDR2: SNHLY, FYNNEI. This CDR3 spans 12 amino acids. The CDR3 DNA reads TGTGCCAGCAGTGAAGGGCGCGGACTTGGGTACTTC. Translating it yields CASSEGRGLGYF.

This chain connects TRBV4-1 to TRBJ2-7, with no clear D. Germline CDR1 and CDR2: MGHRA and YSYEKL. The CDR3 runs 14 residues. The V end lost 1 base, the J end lost 6 bases, and 13 bases lay between the germline ends. Here the CDR3 reads CASSQGQRASEQYF. CDR3 in DNA: TGCGCCAGCAGCCAAGGGCAAAGGGCCAGCGAGCAGTACTTC.

The sample holds many counts of this clonotype. This chain links TRBV4-1 with TRBJ2-7, with D possibly matching TRBD2 (5 bases). Germline loops: CDR1 MGHRA, CDR2 YSYEKL. V gave up 2 bases and J gave up 4 bases, with 9 bases separating them. The CDR3 is 13 amino acids. CDR3 region: CASSQSTGYEQYF. DNA for the CDR3: TGCGCCAGCAGCCAATCAACGGGGTACGAGCAGTACTTC.

This clonotype was counted between two and nine times. This chain links TRBV5-4 with TRBJ1-2; no clear D. The CDR3 has 14 residues. V shed 3 bases and J shed 8 bases, with 17 bases lying between them. Germline assignment: CDR1 SGHNT and CDR2 YYREEE (reference sequence). The CDR3 sequence is CASSSPRSDYGYTF. The CDR3 DNA is TGTGCCAGCAGCTCCCCGCGCAGTGATTACGGCTACACCTTC.

The rearrangement links TRBV7-9 to TRBJ2-2; 9 positions agree with TRBD1. The CDR3 spans 15 residues. J gave up 6 bases and V 3 bases, and 5 bases lay outside the gene matches. From germline, CDR1 is SEHNR and CDR2 FQNEAQ (reference sequence). CDR3 protein: CASSFRDRVPGELFF. In nucleotides, the CDR3 is TGTGCCAGCAGCTTTCGGGACAGGGTGCCCGGGGAGCTGTTTTTT.